Below, one TCR beta chain is given with its context. This clone was recorded only once. Its antigen is currently not known. The input lacks base qualities; no much larger clone sits a single base away. The sample has other DNA sequences that encode this CDR3 too. This sample is drawn from a study of blood T cell repertoires in COVID-19 (dated by TCRdb to the early 2020s). About the full investigation: Samples covering the acute and convalescent phases of COVID-19 were provided by collaborators in the United States, Italy and Spain. The prospective study material was composed of cDNA or gDNA derived from T cells, B-cell-depleted T cells, or PBMCs. The dataset comprised deeply sampled blood TCRbeta repertoires from subjects exposed to, actively infected with, or recovered from COVID-19. The repertoires were made available in a free public database intended to serve as a resource for research on the immune response to SARS-CoV-2. Samples came from the ongoing ImmuneRACE study (first 160 participants) plus 1,254 subjects from 6 global collaborators. A de-identified subject ID, COVID-19 status, age in years and sex were almost always included in the sample metadata. Where available, HLA class I and class II types were taken from metadata supplied by the sample provider and were not determined by assay-based typing. Overall study outcomes, separate from this receptor: How much clinical and demographic metadata was included differed by source and by participant, and the metadata was provided uncurated.

There are 13 amino acids in the CDR3, from cysteine to phenylalanine inclusive. The retained sequence is limited to the CDR3, 39 bases, with the frame set at the first base. V sheds 0 bases and J sheds 5 bases, leaving 7 bases between their ends. According to the germline V gene (reference sequence), CDR1 reads LGHDT and CDR2 reads YNNKEL. TCRbeta CDR3 regions were amplified from genomic DNA using the immunoSEQ Assay, a bias-controlled multiplex PCR. Turning to the authors' computational methods: The number of nucleated cells in each sample was estimated from the amplification of reference gene primers within the assay. To quantify the absolute abundance of each unique TCRbeta CDR3 rearrangement, sequence reads were collapsed and filtered. Productive Simpson clonality was computed per sample as the square root of Simpson's diversity index over productive rearrangements. TCRdb re-hosts the immuneACCESS table, in-frame sequences only. Its copies lack some clones; in the studies checked, an unresolved V gene accounts for under half of them, and the cause for the rest is not known. Clone size and the V and J calls come from that table; the DNA yielded D and trimming. Present in this sample are almost 400,000 clones, over 75% of which were seen just once. Of the sample, 2.3% is held by the ten largest clones.

At one collaborating source in Seattle, patients were enrolled during active infection and were followed longitudinally through the course of disease. Whole blood was collected in K2EDTA tubes by collaborating institutions according to the institutions' own protocols. Collaborator samples were shipped for TCRbeta analysis as frozen whole blood, isolated PBMCs, or DNA extracted from either sample type. The TCR was taken from a woman aged 55 to 70 with COVID-19, enrolled during active disease. The sequenced sample consisted of peripheral blood. Recombination connected TRBV3-1 (or the pseudogene TRBV3-2) to TRBJ1-1; the D gene identity is not certain. In nucleotides, the sequence is TGTGCCAGCAGCCAAGAATCCCGTACTGAAGCTTTCTTT. This codes for CASSQESRTEAFF.